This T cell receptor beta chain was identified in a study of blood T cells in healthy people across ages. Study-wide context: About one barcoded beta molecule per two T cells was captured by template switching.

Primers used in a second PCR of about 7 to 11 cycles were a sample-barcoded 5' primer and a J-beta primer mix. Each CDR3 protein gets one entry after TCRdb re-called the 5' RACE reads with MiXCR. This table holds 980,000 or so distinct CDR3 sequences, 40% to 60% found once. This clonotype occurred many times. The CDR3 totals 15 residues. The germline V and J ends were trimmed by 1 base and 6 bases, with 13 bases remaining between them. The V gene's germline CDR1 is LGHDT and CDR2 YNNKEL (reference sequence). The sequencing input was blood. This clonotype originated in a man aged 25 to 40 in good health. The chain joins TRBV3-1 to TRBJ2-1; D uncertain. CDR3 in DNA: TGTGCCAGCAGCCAAGGATGGTCGGGCAGCAATGAGCAGTTCTTC. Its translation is CASSQGWSGSNEQFF.